This T cell receptor beta chain was identified during a study of cytomegalovirus exposure and HLA in healthy donors. The PCR employed 60 Vbeta primers together with 13 Jbeta primers. The data were produced by immunoSEQ multiplex PCR, yet TCRdb's version contains in-frame clones alone and is incomplete. The data hold 95,000 to 150,000 clones, with over 70% observed a single time. Losses at the gene ends were 5 bases for V and 5 bases for J; bases not matched to a gene: 13. CDR1 SGHVS and CDR2 FQNEAQ come from the germline V gene. The CDR3 is 16 residues long. This sequence joins TRBV7-8 and TRBJ1-1; 8 bases map to TRBD1. Input material: PBMCs. The source is a man aged 18 to 30 in good health and CMV-seropositive. The CDR3 sequence is CASSHGPGGGGTEAFF. For the CDR3, the DNA is TGTGCCAGCAGCCATGGGCCAGGGGGCGGAGGGACTGAAGCTTTCTTT.